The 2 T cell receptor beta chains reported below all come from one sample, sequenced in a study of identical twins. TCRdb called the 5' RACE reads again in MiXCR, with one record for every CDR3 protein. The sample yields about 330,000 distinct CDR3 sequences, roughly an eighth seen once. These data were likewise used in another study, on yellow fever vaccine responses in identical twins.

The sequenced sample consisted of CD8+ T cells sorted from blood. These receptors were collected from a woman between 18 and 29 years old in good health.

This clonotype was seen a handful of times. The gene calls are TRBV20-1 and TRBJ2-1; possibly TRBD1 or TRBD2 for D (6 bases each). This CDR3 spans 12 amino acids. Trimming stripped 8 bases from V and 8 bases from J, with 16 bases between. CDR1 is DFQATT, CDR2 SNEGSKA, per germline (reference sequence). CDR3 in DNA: TGCAGTACCCCCGGAGGGGGGCATGAGCAGTTCTTC. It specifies CSTPGGGHEQFF.

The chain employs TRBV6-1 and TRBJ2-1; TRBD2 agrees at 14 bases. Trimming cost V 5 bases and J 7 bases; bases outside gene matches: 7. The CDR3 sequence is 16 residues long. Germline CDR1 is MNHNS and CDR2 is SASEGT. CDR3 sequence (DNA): TGTGCCAGCAGTCGACTAGCGGGAGGGCCGGGGAATGAGCAGTTCTTC. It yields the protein CASSRLAGGPGNEQFF.